This TCR beta chain was retrieved from a study of immune cell composition in non-small cell lung cancer. Study at large: Lung adenocarcinoma or squamous carcinoma made up most tumours. Whole-study results and caveats: Smoking pack-years did not significantly correlate with tumour TCR-beta clonality. Shared sequences between tumour-reactive and dominant in vivo clones were not proven.

The normal lung sample lay at least 3 cm, and maximally far, from the tumour. Frozen unsorted single-cell suspensions supplied the genomic DNA. Clones were sequenced by immunoSEQ multiplex PCR, and TCRdb holds only the in-frame ones, with some missing. The table lists approximately 9,000 clones, 60% to 85% of them singletons. This clone has only one observation. Its antigen remains unknown. Per germline, CDR1 LNHDA and CDR2 SQIVND (reference sequence). V lost 5 bases and J lost 0, with 10 bases in between. CDR3 size: 14 residues. The sequenced material came from non-adjacent lung tissue. The chain combines TRBV19 with TRBJ2-5; perhaps TRBD2 as D (6 bases). This sequence was found in a human donor with non-small cell lung cancer. The CDR3 region has the DNA TGTGCCAGTAGTCCCGGGACTTACCAAGAGACCCAGTACTTC. It is translated as CASSPGTYQETQYF.